This T cell receptor beta chain was sequenced in a study of PD-1 blockade in classical Hodgkin lymphoma. V was clipped by 1 base and J by 6 bases; unmatched bases: 4. Germline CDR1 is LNHNV and CDR2 is YYDKDF (reference sequence). The length of the CDR3 is 15 residues. General observations from the study: Healthy donors reportedly exceeded newly diagnosed patients in baseline TCR diversity. The authors have not defined what causes the repertoire differences, possibly disease activity or prior therapy.

In the case of this clone: Its antigen is still unknown. Other DNA sequences within the sample encode an identical CDR3.

Time point in this sample: newly diagnosed, previously untreated cHL patient sample. Untreated, newly diagnosed classical Hodgkin lymphoma PBMCs were used for comparison. Using immunoSEQ multiplex PCR, the repertoire was profiled, and TCRdb retains in-frame clones only, with some absent. The sample has tens of thousands of clones; roughly 88% are singletons. The chain recombines TRBV15 with TRBJ2-1; 9 nucleotides line up with TRBD2. The receptor comes from a human donor with classical Hodgkin lymphoma. Sequencing was done on a sample of peripheral blood mononuclear cells (PBMCs). CDR3 DNA: TGTGCCACCAGCAGAGGGCTAGCGGGAACCAATGAGCAGTTCTTC. Translated, it gives CATSRGLAGTNEQFF. The whole variable domain, remainder taken from reference TRBV15 and TRBJ2-1, is DAMVIQNPRYQVTQFGKPVTLSCSQTLNHNVMYWYQQKSSQAPKLLFHYYDKDFNNEADTPDNFQSRRPNTSFCFLDIRSPGLGDTAMYLCATSRGLAGTNEQFFGPGTRLTVL.